The clone carrying this T cell receptor beta chain has only a few counts. Its antigen is unknown. Expressed TCRB transcripts got sequenced, as all isolated RNA was reverse transcribed. Deep immunoSEQ sequencing covered naive, central memory and regulatory T cell samples. The protocol was immunoSEQ multiplex PCR, while the TCRdb copy is restricted to in-frame clones and leaves out a portion. The sample contains some 410,000 clones, over 11% of which appear only once. The entry originates in a study of beta chain features in type 1 diabetes. The study, taken as a whole, reports: Cells with high TCR expression could be over-represented when cDNA is sequenced. Shortening that was moderate but significant affected the TCRB CDR3s of Type 1 diabetes patients in all four CD4+ subsets.

V gave up 2 bases and J gave up 6 bases, with 14 bases separating them. Germline V gene lookup returns CDR1 SGHNT and CDR2 YYREEE (reference sequence). This CDR3 is 14 amino acids long. This chain connects TRBV5-4 to TRBJ1-2, with D perhaps matching TRBD1 (6 bases). The receptor was isolated from a man younger than 45 in good health. Material: naive CD4+ T cells from blood. CDR3 in amino acids: CASSLPTGSHGYTF. The CDR3 nucleotides are TGTGCCAGCAGCTTACCTACAGGGAGCCATGGCTACACCTTC.